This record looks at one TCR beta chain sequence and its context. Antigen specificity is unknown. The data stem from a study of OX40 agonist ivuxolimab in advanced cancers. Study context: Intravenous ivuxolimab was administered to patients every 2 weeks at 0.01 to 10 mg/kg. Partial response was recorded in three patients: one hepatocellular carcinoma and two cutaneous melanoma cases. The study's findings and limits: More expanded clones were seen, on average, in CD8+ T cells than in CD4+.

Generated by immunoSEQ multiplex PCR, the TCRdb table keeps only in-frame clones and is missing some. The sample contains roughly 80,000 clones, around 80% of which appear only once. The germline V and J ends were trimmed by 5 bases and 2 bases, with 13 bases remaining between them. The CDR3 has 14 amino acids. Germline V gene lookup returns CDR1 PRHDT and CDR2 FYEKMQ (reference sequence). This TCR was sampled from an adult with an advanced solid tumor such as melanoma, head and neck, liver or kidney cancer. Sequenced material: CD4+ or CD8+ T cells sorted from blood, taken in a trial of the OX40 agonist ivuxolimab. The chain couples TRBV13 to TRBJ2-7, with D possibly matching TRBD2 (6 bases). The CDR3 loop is CASSGAGSPYEQYF. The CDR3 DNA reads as TGTGCCAGCAGCGGGGCGGGAAGCCCCTACGAGCAGTACTTC. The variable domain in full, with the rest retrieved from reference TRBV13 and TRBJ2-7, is AAGVIQSPRHLIKEKRETATLKCYPIPRHDTVYWYQQGPGQDPQFLISFYEKMQSDKGSIPDRFSAQQFSDYHSELNMSSLELGDSALYFCASSGAGSPYEQYFGPGTRLTVT.